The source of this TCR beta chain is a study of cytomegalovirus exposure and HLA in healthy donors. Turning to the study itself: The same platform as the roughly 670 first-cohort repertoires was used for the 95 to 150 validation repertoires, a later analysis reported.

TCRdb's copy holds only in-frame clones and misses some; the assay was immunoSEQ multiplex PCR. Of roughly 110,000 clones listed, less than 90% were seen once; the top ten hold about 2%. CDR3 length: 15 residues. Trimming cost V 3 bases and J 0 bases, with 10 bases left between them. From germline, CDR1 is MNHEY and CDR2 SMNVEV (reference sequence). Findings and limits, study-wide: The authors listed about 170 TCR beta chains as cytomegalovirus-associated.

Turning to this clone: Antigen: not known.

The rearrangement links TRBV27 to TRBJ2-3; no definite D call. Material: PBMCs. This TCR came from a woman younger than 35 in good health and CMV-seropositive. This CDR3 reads CASSFFAQSTDTQYF. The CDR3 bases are TGTGCCAGCAGTTTTTTTGCACAGAGCACAGATACGCAGTATTTT.